These 18 T cell receptor beta chains were sequenced from one sample in a study of T cells after yellow fever vaccination. One entry per CDR3 protein, called by TCRdb with MiXCR from the 5' RACE reads. The sample lists 200,000 or so distinct CDR3 sequences; 6.7% were seen once. Sequences were derived from CD4+ T cells sorted from PBMCs, sampled on the day of the yellow fever booster vaccination. These receptor sequences come from a man aged 25 to 40 who received the YFV17D yellow fever vaccine.

Many counts were recorded for this clonotype. The chain links TRBV5-1 to TRBJ2-7, with a possible D match to TRBD1 (7 bases). CDR3 size: 15 residues. Germline CDR1 SGHRS, CDR2 YFSETQ. V lost 4 bases and J 1 base, leaving 15 bases between the germline ends. The CDR3 here is CASSTTGGQSYEQYF. Here the CDR3 DNA reads TGCGCCAGCAGCACTACCGGGGGACAGTCCTACGAGCAGTACTTC. The whole variable domain, filled in from reference TRBV5-1 and TRBJ2-7, reads KAGVTQTPRYLIKTRGQQVTLSCSPISGHRSVSWYQQTPGQGLQFLFEYFSETQRNKGNFPGRFSGRQFSNSRSEMNVSTLELGDSALYLCASSTTGGQSYEQYFGPGTRLTVT.

The table lists this clonotype with many counts. The J gene is TRBJ2-7, the V gene TRBV20-1; 13 bases agree with TRBD2. This CDR3 is built from 19 residues. Per the germline V gene, CDR1 is DFQATT and CDR2 is SNEGSKA (reference sequence). The V segment lost 0 bases and the J segment 2 bases; nucleotides outside the gene matches: 13. The CDR3 spells CSARDRTSGSLGSPYEQYF. The CDR3 nucleotides read TGCAGTGCTAGAGATAGGACTAGCGGGAGTCTCGGCAGCCCCTACGAGCAGTACTTC.

There are many counts of this clonotype. J is TRBJ2-4 and V is TRBV24-1, with D possibly matching TRBD1 (6 bases). Germline assignment: CDR1 KGHDR and CDR2 SFDVKD. The CDR3 is 15 amino acids. Trimming left V 4 bases short and J 4 bases short, with 13 bases between. This CDR3 reads CATSDQQGAKNIQYF. DNA of the CDR3: TGTGCCACCAGTGACCAACAGGGCGCAAAAAACATTCAGTACTTC.

The V call is TRBV20-1, the J call TRBJ2-1, with 11 bases that match TRBD2. From germline, CDR1 is DFQATT and CDR2 SNEGSKA (reference sequence). The CDR3 sequence is 16 residues long. Losses at the gene ends were 2 bases for V and 7 bases for J; bases not matched to a gene: 10. For the CDR3, the DNA is TGCAGTGCTAGATCCATACTAGCGGGAGAGTTTAATGAGCAGTTCTTC. Translating gives CSARSILAGEFNEQFF.

Remarks on this clonotype: The junction and the germline gene differ at one end; a read error may be behind it. This chain joins TRBV28 and TRBJ2-3, with TRBD2 as a possible D gene (5 bases). The CDR3 is 14 amino acids. From germline, CDR1 is MDHEN and CDR2 SYDVKM. This CDR3 is CASSSGSSIDTQYF. Here the CDR3 DNA reads TGTGCCAGCAGTTCGGGATCTAGCATAGATACGCAGTATTTT.

This rearrangement joins TRBV11-2 to TRBJ1-2, with D possibly being TRBD1 (6 bases). CDR3 length equals 14 residues. The V end lost 2 bases, the J end lost 4 bases, and 11 bases lay between the germline ends. CDR1 and CDR2 (germline): SGHAT, FQNNGV. CDR3 nucleotides: TGTGCCAGCAGCTTATTTGTAGGGGGCTATGGCTACACCTTC. It yields the protein CASSLFVGGYGYTF.

This clonotype was counted only a few times. The chain uses TRBV5-1 and TRBJ2-7; the match to TRBD1 covers 7 bases. V was clipped by 2 bases and J by 5 bases; unmatched bases: 1. Per the germline V gene, CDR1 is SGHRS and CDR2 is YFSETQ. CDR3 length: 12 residues. This CDR3 reads CASSLQGHEQYF. DNA of the CDR3: TGCGCCAGCAGCTTACAGGGGCACGAGCAGTACTTC.

This clonotype was recorded a few times. In DNA form, the CDR3 reads TGTGCCAGCAGTAAGGTGGATGAGCAGTTCTTC. Protein sequence: CASSKVDEQFF. The chain is built from TRBV6-2 or TRBV6-3 and TRBJ2-1; D gene uncertain. CDR1 and CDR2 from the germline V gene are MNHEY and SVGEGT. V lost 5 bases, J lost 8 bases, and 7 bases lay in between. This CDR3 comprises 11 residues.

This chain joins TRBV5-6 and TRBJ2-2, with 12 positions matching TRBD2. Germline V CDR1 and CDR2: SGHDT, YYEEEE. The V segment lost 3 bases and the J segment 4 bases; nucleotides outside the gene matches: 4. This CDR3 has 16 amino acids. The CDR3 is CASSSTSGRITGELFF. CDR3 bases: TGTGCCAGCAGCTCGACTAGCGGGAGAATCACCGGGGAGCTGTTTTTT.

In its sample, this clonotype was seen a few times. This chain joins TRBV6-1 and TRBJ2-7, with D uncertain. The CDR3 contains 14 residues. Trimming took off 10 bases at V and 0 bases at J, with 16 bases between the two ends. Looked up from germline, CDR1 is MNHNS and CDR2 is SASEGT. The DNA of the CDR3 is TGTGCCACGTATACCCCAGCTAGCTCCTACGAGCAGTACTTC. Translated: CATYTPASSYEQYF.

The chain couples TRBV10-3 to TRBJ2-3; 9 bases map to TRBD2. J was trimmed by 6 bases and V by 6 bases; bases with no gene match: 4. Germline assignment: CDR1 ENHRY and CDR2 SYGVKD. The CDR3 covers 13 residues. CDR3 region: CAIRAGGSDTQYF. CDR3 nucleotides: TGTGCCATCAGAGCGGGAGGTTCGGATACGCAGTATTTT.

This clonotype was found a few times. The chain links TRBV7-8 to TRBJ2-7; 7 bases align to TRBD2. The germline V gene encodes CDR1 SGHVS and CDR2 FQNEAQ. The CDR3 sequence is 17 residues long. The V segment lost 2 bases and the J segment 5 bases; nucleotides outside the gene matches: 15. The DNA for the CDR3 is TGTGCCAGCAGCTTAAGGGTCCTAGCGGAATCGCGGAACGAGCAGTACTTC. Amino acids: CASSLRVLAESRNEQYF.

This chain joins TRBV20-1 and TRBJ2-7, with 7 nucleotides matching TRBD2. Per the germline V gene, CDR1 is DFQATT and CDR2 is SNEGSKA (reference sequence). The CDR3 has 12 residues. The CDR3 region is CIGGSRTYEQYF. The DNA of the CDR3 is TGCATTGGCGGGAGTCGGACCTACGAGCAGTACTTC.

This clonotype came up many times. The chain couples TRBV20-1 to TRBJ2-5; possible D gene TRBD2, 6 bases. Looked up from germline, CDR1 is DFQATT and CDR2 is SNEGSKA (reference sequence). This CDR3 region has 12 residues. V lost 3 bases to trimming and J lost 5 bases, with 10 bases between them. DNA for the CDR3: TGCAGTGCTAGCGGGAGAAAGGAGACCCAGTACTTC. Translating gives CSASGRKETQYF.

With respect to this clonotype: A much larger clone lies one base from this, so it may be a read error. The V and J genes are TRBV30 and TRBJ2-1, with a tentative D call TRBD2 (5 bases). V lost 0 bases to trimming and J lost 5 bases, with 11 bases between them. CDR3 length equals 14 residues. CDR1 is GTSNPN, CDR2 SVGIG, per germline (reference sequence). CDR3 nucleotides: TGTGCCTGGAGTGTACTGACTAAGCACAATGAGCAGTTCTTC. It encodes CAWSVLTKHNEQFF.

This clonotype was found a few times. The chain combines TRBV20-1 with TRBJ2-3; perhaps TRBD2 as D (7 bases). CDR1 and CDR2 (germline): DFQATT, SNEGSKA (reference sequence). V was cut by 3 bases and J by 2 bases, with 15 bases left in between. This CDR3 is built from 15 residues. The CDR3 DNA sequence: TGCAGTGCTAGTCTGGCGGGGGCTCCCACAGATACGCAGTATTTT. Protein sequence: CSASLAGAPTDTQYF.

This chain joins TRBV15 and TRBJ2-2; 8 nucleotides match TRBD1. From germline, CDR1 is LNHNV and CDR2 YYDKDF (reference sequence). The CDR3 runs to 16 residues. The J segment lost 0 bases and the V segment lost 3 bases, leaving 3 bases of the junction unmatched. The CDR3 coding sequence is TGTGCCACCAGCAGGCGGACAGGGACGAACACCGGGGAGCTGTTTTTT. Protein product: CATSRRTGTNTGELFF.

This clonotype was counted between two and nine times. The chain carries TRBV20-1 and TRBJ2-1; 11 bases agree with TRBD2. After removal of 3 bases from V and 7 bases from J, the junction contained 8 bases not matched to a gene. From germline, CDR1 is DFQATT and CDR2 SNEGSKA (reference sequence). The CDR3 is made up of 15 amino acids. The CDR3, as DNA: TGCAGTGCTAGTCCCCTAGCGGGAGGTCGGAATGAGCAGTTCTTC. This translates into CSASPLAGGRNEQFF.